This T cell receptor beta chain was recorded in a study of CD8+CD57+ T cells in acquired aplastic anemia. Study at large: Sorted CD4+ and CD8+ cells gave an average of roughly 3.3 ug of DNA. General study results and limits: Significant differences in CD8+ Simpson's diversity were not observed between patients and controls. Patients and controls had in common twenty-nine CD8+ CDR3 sequences.

V lost 5 bases, J lost 4 bases, and 9 bases stayed unmatched. CDR3 length: 15 amino acids. Germline V CDR1 and CDR2: SGHNT, YYREEE (reference sequence). The patients chosen for sequencing had shown expansion of CD8+CD57+ cells (detected by flow cytometry). The blood sampling took place in patients who had so far received no therapy. The TCR beta profiling, which covered VDJ combination and CDR3 sequence, was carried out using genomic DNA as the template. TCRdb redid the calling of the reads with MiXCR, one entry per CDR3 protein. The repertoire holds more than 150,000 distinct CDR3 sequences, with approximately 48% as singletons. As concerns this clonotype: The antigen is not known.

V gene TRBV5-4 combines with J gene TRBJ2-5; 9 nucleotides line up with TRBD1. This TCR came from a human donor with aplastic anemia. The material sequenced was sorted CD4+, CD8+, or CD8+CD57+ T cells (not recorded which) from PBMCs. CDR3 sequence: CASRSNRGRGETQYF. CDR3 nucleotides: TGTGCCAGCAGGAGTAACAGGGGGCGAGGAGAGACCCAGTACTTC.